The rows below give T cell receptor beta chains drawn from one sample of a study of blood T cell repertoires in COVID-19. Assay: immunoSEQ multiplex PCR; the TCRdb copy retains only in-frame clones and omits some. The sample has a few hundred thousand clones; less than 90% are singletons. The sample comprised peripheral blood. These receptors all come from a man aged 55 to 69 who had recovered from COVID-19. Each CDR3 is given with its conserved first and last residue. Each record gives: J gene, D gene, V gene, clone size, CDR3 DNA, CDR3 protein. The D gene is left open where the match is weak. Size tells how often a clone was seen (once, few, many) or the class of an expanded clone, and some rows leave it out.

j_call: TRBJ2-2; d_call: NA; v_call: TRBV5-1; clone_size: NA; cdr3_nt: TGCGCCAGCAGCTTGCAAGGGGTTTACACCGGGGAGCTGTTTTTT; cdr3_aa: CASSLQGVYTGELFF
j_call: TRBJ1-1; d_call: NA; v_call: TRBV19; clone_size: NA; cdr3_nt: TGTGCCAGTAGTAGGAGGGATGGTCCGAACACTGAAGCTTTCTTT; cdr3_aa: CASSRRDGPNTEAFF
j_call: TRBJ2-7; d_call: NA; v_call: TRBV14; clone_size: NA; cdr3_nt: TGTGCCAGCAGCCAAACCCCGGTTTCCTACGAGCAGTACTTC; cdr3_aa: CASSQTPVSYEQYF
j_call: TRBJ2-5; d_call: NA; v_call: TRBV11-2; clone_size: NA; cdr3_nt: TGTGCCAGCAGCTTATCGCAGGGGGAGACCCAGTACTTC; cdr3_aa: CASSLSQGETQYF
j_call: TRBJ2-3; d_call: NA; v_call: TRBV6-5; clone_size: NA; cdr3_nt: TGTGCCAGCAAGGCGGCCAGAAGCACAGATACGCAGTATTTT; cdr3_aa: CASKAARSTDTQYF
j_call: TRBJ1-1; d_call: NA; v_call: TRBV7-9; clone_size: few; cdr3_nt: TGTGCCAGCAGCCAATTCGGGGGGAACACTGAAGCTTTCTTT; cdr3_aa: CASSQFGGNTEAFF
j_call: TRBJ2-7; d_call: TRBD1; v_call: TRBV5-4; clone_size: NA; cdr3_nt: TGTGCCAGCAGCTTGCCGCTAGGGACAGGGTCCTACGAGCAGTACTTC; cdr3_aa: CASSLPLGTGSYEQYF
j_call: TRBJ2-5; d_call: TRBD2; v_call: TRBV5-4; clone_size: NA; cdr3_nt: TGTGCCAGCAGCTCTCCTAGCGGGGGACATCAAGAGACCCAGTACTTC; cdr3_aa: CASSSPSGGHQETQYF
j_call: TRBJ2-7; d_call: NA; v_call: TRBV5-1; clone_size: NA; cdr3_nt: TGCGCCAGCAGCGGGGCGGGGTCCTACGAGCAGTACTTC; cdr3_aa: CASSGAGSYEQYF
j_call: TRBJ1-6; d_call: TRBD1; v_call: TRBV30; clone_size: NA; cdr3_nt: TGTGCCTGGTGGGGGACAGCTAATTCACCCCTCCACTTT; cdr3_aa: CAWWGTANSPLHF
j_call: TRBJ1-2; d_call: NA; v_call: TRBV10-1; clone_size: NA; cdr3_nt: TGCGCCAGCAGTGAGTCGCCCAGTTATGGCTACACCTTC; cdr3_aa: CASSESPSYGYTF
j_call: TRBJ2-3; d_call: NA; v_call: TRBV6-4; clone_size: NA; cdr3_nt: TGTGCCAGCAGTCAATTCGGAGACCGAGGGGGAACAGATACGCAGTATTTT; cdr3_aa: CASSQFGDRGGTDTQYF
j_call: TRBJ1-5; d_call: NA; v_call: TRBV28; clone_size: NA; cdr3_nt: TGTGCCAGCAGTTTAATCCTGAGGGCGGGAGTTCAGCCCCAGCATTTT; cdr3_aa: CASSLILRAGVQPQHF
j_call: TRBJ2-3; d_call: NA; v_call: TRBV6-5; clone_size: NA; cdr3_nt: TGTGCCAGCAGTTATAGCGGCACTAGCACAGATACGCAGTATTTT; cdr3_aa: CASSYSGTSTDTQYF
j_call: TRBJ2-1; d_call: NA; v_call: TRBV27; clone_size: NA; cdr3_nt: TGTGCCAGCAGTTTAGAGAGGGCACACAATGAGCAGTTCTTC; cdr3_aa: CASSLERAHNEQFF
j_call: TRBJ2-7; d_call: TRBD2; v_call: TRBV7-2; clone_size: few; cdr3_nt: TGTGCCAGCAGCTTAGTTCTAGCGGGGACCTACGAGCAGTACTTC; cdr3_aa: CASSLVLAGTYEQYF
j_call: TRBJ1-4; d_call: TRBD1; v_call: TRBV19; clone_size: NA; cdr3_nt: TGTGCCAGTATGGGACAGCAGAATGAAAAACTGTTTTTT; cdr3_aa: CASMGQQNEKLFF
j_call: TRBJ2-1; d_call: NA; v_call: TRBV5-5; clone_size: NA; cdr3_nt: TGTGCCAGCAGCTTGGCGGTTTTGGGCGGGGACAATGAGCAGTTCTTC; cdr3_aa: CASSLAVLGGDNEQFF
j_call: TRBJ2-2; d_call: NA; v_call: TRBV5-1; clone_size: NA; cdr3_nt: TGCGCCAGCAGCTTGTTAGGGGGGAACACCGGGGAGCTGTTTTTT; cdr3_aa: CASSLLGGNTGELFF
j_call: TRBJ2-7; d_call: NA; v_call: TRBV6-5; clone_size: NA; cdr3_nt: TGTGCCAGCAGAACCCCCCCGGGGGACGAGCAGTACTTC; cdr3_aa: CASRTPPGDEQYF
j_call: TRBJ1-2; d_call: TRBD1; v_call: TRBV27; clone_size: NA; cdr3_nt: TGTGCCAGCAGTTCACACATCGACAGGGGGGCTGGGAACTATGGCTACACCTTC; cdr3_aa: CASSSHIDRGAGNYGYTF
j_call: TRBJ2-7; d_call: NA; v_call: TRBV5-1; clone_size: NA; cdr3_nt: TGCGCCAGCAGCCGTGGGATTCAGGTCGGAGGTCGGGTCTACGAGCAGTACTTC; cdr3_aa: CASSRGIQVGGRVYEQYF
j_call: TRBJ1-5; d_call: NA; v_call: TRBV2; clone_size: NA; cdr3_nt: TGTGCCAGCAGTGGGCGGGGTGGGGGCAATCAGCCCCAGCATTTT; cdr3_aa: CASSGRGGGNQPQHF
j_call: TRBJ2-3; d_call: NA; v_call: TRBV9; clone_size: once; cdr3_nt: TGTGCCAGCAGCGCCCGACAGACCACAGATACGCAGTATTTT; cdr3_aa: CASSARQTTDTQYF
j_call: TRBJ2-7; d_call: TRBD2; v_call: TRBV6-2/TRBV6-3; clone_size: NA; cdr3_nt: TGTGCCAGCAGTTACTCGAAACCAGCGGGGGCCCTTTCCTACGAGCAGTACTTC; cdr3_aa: CASSYSKPAGALSYEQYF
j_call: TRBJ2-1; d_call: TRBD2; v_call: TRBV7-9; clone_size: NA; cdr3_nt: TGTGCCACCCTGACCGGGGGGTCCTACAATGAGCAGTTCTTC; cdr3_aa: CATLTGGSYNEQFF
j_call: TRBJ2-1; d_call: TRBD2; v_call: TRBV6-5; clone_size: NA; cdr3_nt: TGTGCCACCCTGGGACTAGCGGGGAATGAGCAGTTCTTC; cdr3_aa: CATLGLAGNEQFF
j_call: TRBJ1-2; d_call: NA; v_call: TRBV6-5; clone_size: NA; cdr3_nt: TGTGCCAGCGTGAGTTGGCAGGATGCTAACTATGGCTACACCTTC; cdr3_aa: CASVSWQDANYGYTF
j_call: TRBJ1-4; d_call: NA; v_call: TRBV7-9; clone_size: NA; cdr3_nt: TGTGCCAGCAGCTTAGGTCAGACTAATGAAAAACTGTTTTTT; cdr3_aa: CASSLGQTNEKLFF
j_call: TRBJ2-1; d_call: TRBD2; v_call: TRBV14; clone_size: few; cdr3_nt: TGTGCCAGCAGCCGGGAGCGGGGGGGTATGTTGTACAATGAGCAGTTCTTC; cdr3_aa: CASSRERGGMLYNEQFF
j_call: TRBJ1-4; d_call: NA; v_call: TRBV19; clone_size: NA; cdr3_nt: TGTGCCAGTAGTACGACGGGAACTAATGAAAAACTGTTTTTT; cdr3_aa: CASSTTGTNEKLFF